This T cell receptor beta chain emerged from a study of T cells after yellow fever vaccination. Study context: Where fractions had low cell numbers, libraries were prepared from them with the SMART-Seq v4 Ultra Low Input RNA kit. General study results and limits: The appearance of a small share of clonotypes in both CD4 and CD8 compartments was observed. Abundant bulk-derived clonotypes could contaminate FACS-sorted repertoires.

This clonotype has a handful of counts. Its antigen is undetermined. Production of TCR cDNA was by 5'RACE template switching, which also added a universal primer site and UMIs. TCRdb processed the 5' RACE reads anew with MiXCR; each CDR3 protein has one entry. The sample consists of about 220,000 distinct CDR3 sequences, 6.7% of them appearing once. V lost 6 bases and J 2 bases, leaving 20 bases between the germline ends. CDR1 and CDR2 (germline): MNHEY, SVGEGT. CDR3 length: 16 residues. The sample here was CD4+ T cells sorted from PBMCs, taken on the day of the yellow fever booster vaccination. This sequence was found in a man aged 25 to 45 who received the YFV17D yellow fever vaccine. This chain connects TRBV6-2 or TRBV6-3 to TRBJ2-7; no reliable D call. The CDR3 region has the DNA TGTGCCAGCAGCGTAGAAGACCGGACGGGCCCCTACGAGCAGTACTTC. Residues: CASSVEDRTGPYEQYF.